The 10 T cell receptor beta chains below come from one sample, sequenced in a study of vaccination and CD4 T cells after COVID-19. Their target antigens are unknown. Oncomine TCR Beta short-read sequencing was applied to DNA from cultured CD4+ T cells. TCRdb independently ran MiXCR on the PCR reads; one entry per CDR3 protein. The table lists 15,000 to 20,000 distinct CDR3 sequences, 67% of them singletons. Treatment specified: approximately nine-day PBMC culture with coronavirus spike peptide pools or control peptides (ViraFEST assay). Specimen: CD4+ T cells from blood, cultured in vitro. The origin of the receptors is a human donor who had recovered from COVID-19.

This chain connects TRBV6-1 to TRBJ1-5, with D perhaps TRBD1 (5 bases). The CDR3 has 17 amino acids. Germline assignment: CDR1 MNHNS and CDR2 SASEGT. V gave up 3 bases and J gave up 4 bases, with 19 bases separating them. CDR3 coding DNA: TGTGCCAGCAGTGACACCGGGACGGGTGGGGGAAATCAGCCCCAGCATTTT. It specifies CASSDTGTGGGNQPQHF.

This clonotype has a single count. The rearrangement links TRBV19 to TRBJ1-1; 7 nucleotides align to TRBD1. Germline assignment: CDR1 LNHDA and CDR2 SQIVND (reference sequence). The CDR3 runs 16 residues. Unmatched junction bases numbered 8, after V lost 3 bases and J lost 1 base. DNA of the CDR3: TGTGCCAGTAGTATCCTGGTCGACAGGGCGAACACTGAAGCTTTCTTT. Its translation is CASSILVDRANTEAFF.

This clonotype has more than one count but fewer than ten. The rearrangement joins TRBV6-5 to TRBJ1-1; D uncertain. The CDR3 contains 14 residues. CDR1 is MNHEY, CDR2 SVGAGI, per germline. V lost 0 bases to trimming and J lost 5 bases, with 10 bases between them. CDR3 bases: TGTGCCAGCAGTTACTCGATGAGGGAGACTGAAGCTTTCTTT. Its protein is CASSYSMRETEAFF.

The J gene is TRBJ1-1, the V gene TRBV5-4; D not resolved. V was clipped by 4 bases and J by 3 bases, with 22 bases between them. Germline V lookup: CDR1 SGHNT, CDR2 YYREEE (reference sequence). The CDR3 consists of 17 residues. CDR3 protein: CASSIIRSVELDTEAFF. DNA for the CDR3: TGTGCCAGCAGCATTATTAGATCAGTAGAACTCGACACTGAAGCTTTCTTT.

The chain uses TRBV20-1 and TRBJ2-1; TRBD1 or TRBD2 may be the D gene (5 bases each). Germline V gives CDR1 DFQATT, CDR2 SNEGSKA (reference sequence). Trimming shortened V by 3 bases and J by 0 bases, and 12 bases separated the two germline ends. The CDR3 covers 15 residues. CDR3 sequence: CSARVGVSSYNEQFF. The DNA of the CDR3 is TGCAGTGCTAGGGTGGGGGTTTCCTCCTACAATGAGCAGTTCTTC.

CDR3 sequence reads: CASTLRASEQFF. The CDR3 DNA reads TGTGCCAGCACCCTCCGGGCCAGTGAGCAGTTCTTC. The chain joins TRBV6-1 to TRBJ2-1; no reliable D call. The germline V gene has CDR1 MNHNS and CDR2 SASEGT. V was pared by 7 bases and J by 9 bases, with 13 bases between. CDR3 size: 12 residues.

This chain connects TRBV6-2 or TRBV6-3 to TRBJ1-6, with 7 bases fitting TRBD1. CDR3 length: 15 amino acids. Losses at the gene ends were 7 bases for V and 5 bases for J; bases not matched to a gene: 8. Germline V lookup: CDR1 MNHEY, CDR2 SVGEGT. The CDR3, as DNA: TGTGCCAGCAACGTGGGACAGAGGAATAATTCACCCCTCCACTTT. Translation gives CASNVGQRNNSPLHF.

The rearrangement links TRBV7-7 to TRBJ2-7, with 9 bases identical to TRBD1. Trimming cost V 4 bases and J 2 bases; bases outside gene matches: 6. The V gene's germline CDR1 is SSHAT and CDR2 FNYEAQ (reference sequence). The length of the CDR3 is 15 residues. DNA for the CDR3: TGTGCCAGCAGCTCCGGGACAGGGCGACCCTACGAGCAGTACTTC. It translates to CASSSGTGRPYEQYF. Full variable domain (outside the CDR3, taken from reference TRBV7-7 and TRBJ2-7): GAGVSQSPRYKVTKRGQDVTLRCDPISSHATLYWYQQALGQGPEFLTYFNYEAQPDKSGLPSDRFSAERPEGSISTLTIQRTEQRDSAMYRCASSSGTGRPYEQYFGPGTRLTVT.

The chain has TRBV18 and TRBJ2-1; D is unclear. Trimming took off 3 bases at V and 9 bases at J, with 9 bases between the two ends. The germline V gene encodes CDR1 KGHSH and CDR2 LQKENI. The CDR3 totals 12 residues. This CDR3 reads CASSPRGSEQFF. The CDR3 nucleotides are TGTGCCAGCTCACCCCGAGGCAGTGAGCAGTTCTTC.

This clonotype was detected a few times. V and J are TRBV24-1 and TRBJ2-3, with D perhaps TRBD2 (6 bases). The germline V and J ends were trimmed by 4 bases and 3 bases, with 10 bases remaining between them. The CDR3 spans 14 residues. The germline V gene encodes CDR1 KGHDR and CDR2 SFDVKD. In DNA, the CDR3 is TGTGCCACCAGTGACGTGCGGGGAACAGATACGCAGTATTTT. This translates into CATSDVRGTDTQYF.